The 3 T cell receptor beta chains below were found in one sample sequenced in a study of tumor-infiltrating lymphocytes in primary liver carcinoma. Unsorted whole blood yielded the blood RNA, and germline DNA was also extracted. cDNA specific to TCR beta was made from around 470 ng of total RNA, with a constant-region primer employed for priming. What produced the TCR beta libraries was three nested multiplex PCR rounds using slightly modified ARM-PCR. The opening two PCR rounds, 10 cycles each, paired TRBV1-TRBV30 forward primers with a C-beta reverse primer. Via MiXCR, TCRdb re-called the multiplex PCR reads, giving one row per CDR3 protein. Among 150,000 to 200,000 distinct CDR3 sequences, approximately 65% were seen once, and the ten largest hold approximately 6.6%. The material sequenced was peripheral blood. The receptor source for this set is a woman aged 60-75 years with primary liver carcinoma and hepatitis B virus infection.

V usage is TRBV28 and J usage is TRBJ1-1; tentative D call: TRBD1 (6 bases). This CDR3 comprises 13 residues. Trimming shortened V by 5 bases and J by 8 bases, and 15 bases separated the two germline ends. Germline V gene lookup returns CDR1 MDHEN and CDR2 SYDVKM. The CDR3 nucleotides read TGTGCCAGCAGTCCCCGGGGGGGGCGGGAAGCTTTCTTT. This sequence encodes CASSPRGGREAFF.

The CDR3 bases are TGTGCCAGCAGCACGGGGACTAGCGGGAGCGCCGGGGAGCTGTTTTTT. It is translated as CASSTGTSGSAGELFF. The V and J genes are TRBV12-3 or TRBV12-4 and TRBJ2-2; 14 bases agree with TRBD2. The CDR3 consists of 16 residues. J gave up 6 bases and V 6 bases, and 6 bases lay outside the gene matches.

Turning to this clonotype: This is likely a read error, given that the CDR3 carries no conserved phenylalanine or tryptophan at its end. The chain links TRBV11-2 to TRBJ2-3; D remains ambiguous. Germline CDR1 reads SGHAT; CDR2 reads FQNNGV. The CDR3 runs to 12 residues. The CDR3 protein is CASSPWADMQYY. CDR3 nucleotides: TGTGCCAGTAGCCCCTGGGCGGATATGCAGTATTAT.